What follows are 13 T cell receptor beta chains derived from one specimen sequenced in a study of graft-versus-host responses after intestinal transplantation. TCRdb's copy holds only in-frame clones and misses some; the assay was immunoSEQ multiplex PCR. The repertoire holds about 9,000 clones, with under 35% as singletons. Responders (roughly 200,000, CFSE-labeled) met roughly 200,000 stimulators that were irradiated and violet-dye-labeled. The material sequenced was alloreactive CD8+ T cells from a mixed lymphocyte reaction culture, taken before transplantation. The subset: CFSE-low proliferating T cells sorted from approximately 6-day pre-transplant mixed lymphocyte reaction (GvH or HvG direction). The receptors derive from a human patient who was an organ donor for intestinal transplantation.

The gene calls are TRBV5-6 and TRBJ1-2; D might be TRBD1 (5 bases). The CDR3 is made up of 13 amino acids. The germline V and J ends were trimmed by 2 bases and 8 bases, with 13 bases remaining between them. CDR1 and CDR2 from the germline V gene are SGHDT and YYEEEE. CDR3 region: CASSFYIRVGYTF. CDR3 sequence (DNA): TGTGCCAGCAGCTTTTACATCAGGGTCGGCTACACCTTC.

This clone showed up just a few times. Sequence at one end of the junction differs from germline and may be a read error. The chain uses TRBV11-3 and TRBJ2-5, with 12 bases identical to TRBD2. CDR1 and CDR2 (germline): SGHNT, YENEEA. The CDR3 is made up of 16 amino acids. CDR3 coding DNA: TGTTCCAGCAGCCCTTGGACTAGCGGGGCTCAAGAGACCCAGTACTTC. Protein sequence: CSSSPWTSGAQETQYF.

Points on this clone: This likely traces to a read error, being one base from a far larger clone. The CDR3 loop is CASRIAASYEQYF. The CDR3 coding sequence is TGTGCCAGTAGAATAGCAGCCTCCTACGAGCAGTACTTC. The chain couples TRBV19 to TRBJ2-7; D is undetermined. Germline loops: CDR1 LNHDA, CDR2 SQIVND (reference sequence). CDR3 length: 13 amino acids. The variable domain in full, completed from reference TRBV19 and TRBJ2-7, reads DGGITQSPKYLFRKEGQNVTLSCEQNLNHDAMYWYRQDPGQGLRLIYYSQIVNDFQKGDIAEGYSVSREKKESFPLTVTSAQKNPTAFYLCASRIAASYEQYFGPGTRLTVT.

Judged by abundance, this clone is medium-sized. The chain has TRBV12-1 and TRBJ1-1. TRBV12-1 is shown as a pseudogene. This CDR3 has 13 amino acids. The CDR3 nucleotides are TGTGCCAGCAGCTTTGATCCGGACACTGAAGCTTTCTTT. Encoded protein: CASSFDPDTEAFF.

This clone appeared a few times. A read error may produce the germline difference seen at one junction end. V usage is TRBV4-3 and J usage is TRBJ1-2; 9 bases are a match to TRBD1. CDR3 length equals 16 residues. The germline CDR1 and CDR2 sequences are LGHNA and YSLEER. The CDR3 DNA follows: TGCGCCAGCACCCAAGGATCGGGACAGGGCCTATATGGCTACACCTTC. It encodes CASTQGSGQGLYGYTF.

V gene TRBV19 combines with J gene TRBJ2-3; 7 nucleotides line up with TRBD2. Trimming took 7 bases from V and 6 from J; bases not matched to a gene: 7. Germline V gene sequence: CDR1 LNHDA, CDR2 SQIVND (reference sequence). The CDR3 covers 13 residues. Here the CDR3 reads CASNPNGGDTQYF. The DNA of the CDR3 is TGTGCCAGTAATCCAAACGGGGGGGATACGCAGTATTTT.

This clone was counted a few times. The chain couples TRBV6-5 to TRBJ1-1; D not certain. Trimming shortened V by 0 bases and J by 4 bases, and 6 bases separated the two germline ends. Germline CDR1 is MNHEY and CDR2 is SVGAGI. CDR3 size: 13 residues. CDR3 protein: CASSYSGATEAFF. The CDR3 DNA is TGTGCCAGCAGTTACTCCGGAGCCACTGAAGCTTTCTTT.

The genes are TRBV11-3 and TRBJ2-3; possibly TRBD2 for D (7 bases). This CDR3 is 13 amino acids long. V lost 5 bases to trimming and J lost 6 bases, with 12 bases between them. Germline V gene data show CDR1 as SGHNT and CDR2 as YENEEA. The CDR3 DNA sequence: TGTGCCAGCAGCGGGGGGGCTGGCGATACGCAGTATTTT. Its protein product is CASSGGAGDTQYF.

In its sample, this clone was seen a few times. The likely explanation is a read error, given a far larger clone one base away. The CDR3 DNA reads TGTGCCGGCAGCCCGCTCGAGGGGGATCCGGGTGGCTACACCTTC. It specifies CAGSPLEGDPGGYTF. V usage is TRBV5-4 and J usage is TRBJ1-2; D is perhaps TRBD1 (6 bases). Germline CDR1 and CDR2: SGHNT and YYREEE (reference sequence). The CDR3 length is 15 residues.

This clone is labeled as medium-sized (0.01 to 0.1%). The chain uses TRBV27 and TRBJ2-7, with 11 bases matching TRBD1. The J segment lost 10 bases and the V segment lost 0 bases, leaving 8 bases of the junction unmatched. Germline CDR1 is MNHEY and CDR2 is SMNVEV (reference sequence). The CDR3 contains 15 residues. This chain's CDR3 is CASSLSGTGGEGQYF. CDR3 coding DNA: TGTGCCAGCAGTTTATCGGGGACAGGGGGAGAGGGCCAGTACTTC.

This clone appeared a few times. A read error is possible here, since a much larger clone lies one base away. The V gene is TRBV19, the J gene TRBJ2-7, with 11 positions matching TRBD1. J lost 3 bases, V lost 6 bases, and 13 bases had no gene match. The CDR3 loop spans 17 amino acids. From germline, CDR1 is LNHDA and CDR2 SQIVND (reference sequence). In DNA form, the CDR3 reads TGTGCCAGTAGGTCCCAATCGTCCGGGACAGGGGGCTACGAGCAGTACTTC. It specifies CASRSQSSGTGGYEQYF.

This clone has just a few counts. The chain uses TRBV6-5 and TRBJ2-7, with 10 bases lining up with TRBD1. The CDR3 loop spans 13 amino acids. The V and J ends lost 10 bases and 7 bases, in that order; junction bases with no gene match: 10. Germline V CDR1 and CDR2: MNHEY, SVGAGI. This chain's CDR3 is CAIRDRGPWEQYF. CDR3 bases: TGTGCCATCAGGGACAGGGGTCCTTGGGAGCAGTACTTC.

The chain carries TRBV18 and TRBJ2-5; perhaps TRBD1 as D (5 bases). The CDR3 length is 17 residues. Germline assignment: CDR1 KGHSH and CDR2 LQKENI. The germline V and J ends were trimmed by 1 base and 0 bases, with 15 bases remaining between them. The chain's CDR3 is CASSPLRKTAHQETQYF. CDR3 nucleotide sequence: TGTGCCAGCTCACCACTTCGGAAGACAGCCCACCAAGAGACCCAGTACTTC.